Following are 12 T cell receptor beta chains from one sample sequenced in a study of technical replicates of blood from a handful of donors. The table came from immunoSEQ multiplex PCR; TCRdb's copy has only in-frame clones and leaves some out. The sample comprises 76,000 or so clones, more than 85% of which are singletons, and 0.2% to 0.25% rests with the top ten. Sample: T cells isolated from PBMCs. Source of these receptors: a human donor in good health.

The V call is TRBV5-4, the J call TRBJ2-3, with 8 positions matching TRBD2. Trimming took 4 bases from V and 8 from J; bases not matched to a gene: 12. CDR1 is SGHNT, CDR2 YYREEE, per germline (reference sequence). The CDR3 is 15 residues long. CDR3 nucleotides: TGTGCCAGCAGCCCGATGGGCGGGGGGCCGGGTACGCAGTATTTT. The encoded protein is CASSPMGGGPGTQYF.

This clone was observed a handful of times. The chain is built from TRBV7-9 and TRBJ1-5; D ambiguous. The CDR3 length is 12 residues. V was shortened by 3 bases and J by 5 bases, with 5 bases between the two germline ends. The germline gives CDR1 SEHNR, CDR2 FQNEAQ (reference sequence). In DNA form, the CDR3 reads TGTGCCAGCAGCTTCCAGGATCAGCCCCAGCATTTT. Encoded protein: CASSFQDQPQHF.

The chain recombines TRBV12-5 with TRBJ1-1, with TRBD1 identical over 7 bases. This CDR3 contains 18 residues. V lost 2 bases and J lost 5; bases outside the gene matches: 17. CDR1 and CDR2 from the germline V gene are LGHNT and FRNRAP. The DNA for the CDR3 is TGTGCTAGTGGTTTGCCACTATCAAAACAGGGGAAGGATACTGAAGCTTTCTTT. Residues: CASGLPLSKQGKDTEAFF.

The V and J genes are TRBV2 and TRBJ2-7; 10 positions match TRBD2. This CDR3 spans 16 amino acids. Germline V gene lookup returns CDR1 SNHLY and CDR2 FYNNEI. Germline trimming cut 5 bases from V and 1 base from J; bases unmatched to any gene: 8. CDR3 protein: CASSKGLAATSYEQYF. The CDR3 DNA is TGTGCCAGCAGTAAAGGACTAGCGGCGACATCCTACGAGCAGTACTTC.

The chain combines TRBV6-5 with TRBJ2-3, with a possible D match to TRBD1 (5 bases). V gave up 0 bases and J gave up 5 bases, with 15 bases separating them. Germline V gives CDR1 MNHEY, CDR2 SVGAGI. The CDR3 sequence is 16 residues long. The CDR3 spells CASSYSMLRVIDTQYF. CDR3 nucleotide sequence: TGTGCCAGCAGTTACTCGATGCTCAGGGTTATAGATACGCAGTATTTT.

The chain combines TRBV6-5 with TRBJ2-2, with 8 bases matching TRBD1. This CDR3 comprises 15 residues. Losses at the gene ends were 5 bases for V and 5 bases for J; bases not matched to a gene: 7. Germline CDR1 MNHEY, CDR2 SVGAGI. The CDR3 DNA reads as TGTGCCAGCAGTCAGTCGTGGACAGGGACCGGGGAGCTGTTTTTT. Protein: CASSQSWTGTGELFF.

The rearrangement uses TRBV5-5 and TRBJ2-1; a weak D match, TRBD2 (7 bases). V lost 1 base and J 9 bases, leaving 20 bases between the germline ends. The germline CDR1 and CDR2 sequences are SGHKS and YYEKEE (reference sequence). The CDR3 consists of 16 residues. The CDR3 region has the DNA TGTGCCAGCAGCTTGTCCCGGAACGGGGGGCTCGGTGAGCAGTTCTTC. Protein: CASSLSRNGGLGEQFF.

The V and J genes are TRBV6-1 and TRBJ1-5, with TRBD1 identical over 8 bases. The germline V gene has CDR1 MNHNS and CDR2 SASEGT. J gave up 0 bases and V 4 bases, and 8 bases lay outside the gene matches. This CDR3 spans 17 amino acids. CDR3 nucleotides: TGTGCCAGCAGTGTAGGGACGGGACAGGCTAGCAATCAGCCCCAGCATTTT. Amino acids: CASSVGTGQASNQPQHF.

The DNA of the CDR3 is TGTGCCACCAGCAGTTGGCCGAACACTGAAGCTTTCTTT. It encodes CATSSWPNTEAFF. This chain connects TRBV15 to TRBJ1-1; no reliable D call. This CDR3 comprises 13 residues. Germline V gene lookup returns CDR1 LNHNV and CDR2 YYDKDF (reference sequence). V lost 3 bases and J 1 base, leaving 6 bases between the germline ends.

The chain uses TRBV9 and TRBJ2-1, with 7 bases lining up with TRBD1. CDR1 and CDR2 from the germline V gene are SGDLS and YYNGEE. V lost 3 bases to trimming and J lost 2 bases; unmatched junction nucleotides: 8. CDR3 length: 16 amino acids. CDR3 sequence: CASSGRGSPPYNEQFF. CDR3 bases: TGTGCCAGCAGCGGCAGGGGGTCTCCCCCCTACAATGAGCAGTTCTTC.

This chain connects TRBV6-5 to TRBJ2-7, with 7 bases fitting TRBD2. V gave up 6 bases and J gave up 3 bases; unmatched junction bases: 5. This CDR3 comprises 13 residues. The germline V gene encodes CDR1 MNHEY and CDR2 SVGAGI. Written as DNA, the CDR3 is TGTGCCAGCAGCCGGGACTATAGCTACGAGCAGTACTTC. Protein: CASSRDYSYEQYF.

The chain is built from TRBV6-1 and TRBJ1-6; TRBD1 agrees at 7 bases. Germline V CDR1 and CDR2: MNHNS, SASEGT. After removal of 3 bases from V and 17 bases from J, the junction contained 7 bases not matched to a gene. This CDR3 has 12 residues. The CDR3 nucleotides are TGTGCCAGCAGTGACTTAGACAGGGCGATCCACTTT. It is translated as CASSDLDRAIHF.